This is a list of T cell receptor beta chains from one sample in a study of shared T cell receptors in the human thymus. Only in-frame clones appear in the TCRdb table, and some are missing; sequencing was by immunoSEQ multiplex PCR. The table has more than 300,000 clones, around 95% seen once; the top ten hold roughly 0.02%. Sequencing used thymocytes. The receptor set was obtained from a human donor. Each CDR3 is given with its conserved first and last residue. D genes are given only for firm matches. Clone size is given for some rows only: seen once, a few or many times, or a class if the clone is expanded.

j_gene	abundance	d_gene	v_gene	CDR3aa	CDR3nt
TRBJ2-7	.	.	TRBV4-2	CASSQDRVGETPSSYEQYF	TGTGCCAGCAGCCAAGATCGTGTCGGTGAGACACCGAGCTCCTACGAGCAGTACTTC
TRBJ2-1	.	TRBD2	TRBV5-6	CASSLGLAGVQGNEQFF	TGTGCCAGCAGCCTGGGACTAGCGGGAGTCCAGGGCAATGAGCAGTTCTTC
TRBJ1-1	.	TRBD1	TRBV28	CASSPEPNGQGANTEAFF	TGTGCCAGCAGTCCTGAGCCGAACGGGCAGGGGGCGAACACTGAAGCTTTCTTT
TRBJ2-3	.	.	TRBV12-5	CASGFSATDTQYF	TGTGCTAGTGGTTTTAGCGCCACAGATACGCAGTATTTT
TRBJ2-7	.	.	TRBV5-4	CASSLNYSSREQYF	TGTGCCAGCAGCTTGAACTACAGTTCAAGGGAGCAGTACTTC
TRBJ2-7	.	.	TRBV15	CATSSLIESPEQYF	TGTGCCACCAGCAGCCTCATAGAGTCTCCCGAGCAGTACTTC
TRBJ1-6	.	.	TRBV27	CASSLEGKGRSPLHF	TGTGCCAGCAGTTTAGAGGGTAAAGGACGTTCACCCCTCCACTTT
TRBJ2-3	.	TRBD2	TRBV10-3	CAISRGLATSTDTQYF	TGTGCCATCAGCCGGGGACTAGCGACGAGCACAGATACGCAGTATTTT
TRBJ1-1	.	.	TRBV19	CASRGSETEAFF	TGTGCCAGTCGGGGTTCGGAGACTGAAGCTTTCTTT
TRBJ2-3	.	.	TRBV4-1	CASSQGRSGDTQYF	TGCGCCAGCAGCCAAGGGCGGTCGGGAGATACGCAGTATTTT
TRBJ2-3	once	.	TRBV4-3	CASSSGTEYTDTQYF	TGCGCCAGCAGCTCGGGAACGGAATACACAGATACGCAGTATTTT
TRBJ1-3	.	.	TRBV19	CATHTRQVGNTIYF	TGTGCCACCCATACGCGACAGGTTGGAAACACCATATATTTT
TRBJ1-5	.	.	TRBV6-6	CASSYPSWGRNQPQHF	TGTGCCAGCAGTTACCCATCGTGGGGTCGGAATCAGCCCCAGCATTTT
TRBJ2-7	.	.	TRBV27	CASSLSQFPPEQYF	TGTGCCAGCAGTTTGAGTCAGTTCCCCCCCGAGCAGTACTTC
TRBJ2-5	.	.	TRBV28	CASRAGTPWGETQYF	TGTGCCAGCAGGGCCGGGACACCCTGGGGGGAGACCCAGTACTTC
TRBJ2-7	.	.	TRBV10-1	CASSDSGEQYF	TGCGCCAGCAGTGATTCGGGGGAGCAGTACTTC
TRBJ2-5	.	.	TRBV11-2	CASSLVKTSHWGQETQYF	TGTGCCAGCAGCTTAGTGAAGACCTCACATTGGGGGCAAGAGACCCAGTACTTC
TRBJ2-1	.	TRBD1	TRBV7-6	CASSPLYRGPLEVGQFF	TGTGCCAGCAGCCCACTCTACAGGGGCCCCTTGGAGGTGGGGCAGTTCTTC
TRBJ2-2	.	TRBD1	TRBV7-2	CASRDRGNTGELFF	TGTGCCAGCCGGGACAGGGGGAACACCGGGGAGCTGTTTTTT
TRBJ1-2	few	.	TRBV5-1	CASSSYREGYTF	TGCGCCAGCAGCTCCTACAGGGAAGGCTACACCTTC
TRBJ1-1	.	.	TRBV7-2	CASSLLGPTEAFF	TGTGCCAGCAGCTTGTTGGGGCCCACTGAAGCTTTCTTT
TRBJ1-5	.	.	TRBV28	CASTPGNQPQHF	TGTGCCAGCACCCCCGGGAATCAGCCCCAGCATTTT
TRBJ2-1	.	.	TRBV10-1	CASWGSRVVGIGEQFF	TGCGCCAGTTGGGGATCTCGCGTTGTGGGGATAGGTGAGCAGTTCTTC
TRBJ2-1	.	TRBD2	TRBV28	CASSWDRRLAGCEQFF	TGTGCCAGCAGTTGGGACCGGCGACTAGCGGGATGCGAGCAGTTCTTC
TRBJ2-3	.	TRBD2	TRBV2	CASSWGLAEPTDTQYF	TGTGCCAGCAGTTGGGGACTAGCGGAGCCCACAGATACGCAGTATTTT
TRBJ2-1	once	.	TRBV4-1	CASSQRAGNEQFF	TGCGCCAGCAGTCAGAGGGCGGGGAATGAGCAGTTCTTC
TRBJ1-5	.	.	TRBV19	CASSRPGGDQPQHF	TGTGCCAGTAGTAGGCCGGGAGGGGATCAGCCCCAGCATTTT
TRBJ2-1	.	.	TRBV27	CASSPVWTKDDEQFF	TGTGCCAGCAGCCCGGTTTGGACTAAAGATGATGAGCAGTTCTTC
TRBJ1-2	.	.	TRBV28	CASSLPATHYGYTF	TGTGCCAGCAGTTTACCCGCCACCCACTATGGCTACACCTTC
TRBJ2-7	.	.	TRBV18	CASSPTRTQGVYEQYF	TGTGCCAGCTCACCAACGCGGACCCAAGGGGTCTACGAGCAGTACTTC
TRBJ2-5	.	TRBD2	TRBV7-3	CASSLMGLAAPGETQYF	TGTGCCAGCAGCTTAATGGGACTAGCGGCCCCCGGGGAGACCCAGTACTTC
TRBJ2-1	.	.	TRBV14	CASRGQQYNEQFF	TGTGCCAGCAGAGGGCAGCAGTACAATGAGCAGTTCTTC
TRBJ2-2	.	.	TRBV27	CASSNFGWELFF	TGTGCCAGCTCAAATTTCGGGTGGGAGCTGTTTTTT
TRBJ1-2	.	.	TRBV15	CATSSKGRFRRDGYTF	TGTGCCACCAGCAGCAAAGGACGATTCAGGAGGGATGGCTACACCTTC
TRBJ2-1	few	.	TRBV19	CASIGSGAYNEQFF	TGTGCCAGTATTGGCTCTGGGGCATACAATGAGCAGTTCTTC
TRBJ2-2	.	.	TRBV6-4	CASSETVRTGELFF	TGTGCCAGCAGTGAGACTGTTCGTACCGGGGAGCTGTTTTTT
TRBJ2-7	once	.	TRBV27	CASSSSSYEQYF	TGTGCCAGCAGCTCCTCGTCCTACGAGCAGTACTTC
TRBJ2-3	.	TRBD2	TRBV28	CASISGRERETDTQYF	TGTGCCAGCATCTCCGGCAGGGAGCGGGAGACAGATACGCAGTATTTT
TRBJ2-2	.	.	TRBV7-6	CASSPAKHPSTGELFF	TGTGCCAGCAGCCCAGCGAAGCACCCGAGCACCGGGGAGCTGTTTTTT
TRBJ1-5	once	TRBD1	TRBV28	CASSRDRGPLEDQPQHF	TGTGCCAGCAGCCGGGACAGGGGGCCTCTTGAGGATCAGCCCCAGCATTTT
TRBJ2-5	.	.	TRBV27	CASSWGRKETQYF	TGTGCCAGCAGCTGGGGGCGGAAGGAGACCCAGTACTTC
TRBJ2-5	.	.	TRBV29-1	CSVEIGGTQETQYF	TGCAGCGTTGAGATTGGGGGCACCCAAGAGACCCAGTACTTC
TRBJ2-1	.	TRBD2	TRBV5-8	CASSPGTSGNHEQFF	TGTGCCAGCAGCCCCGGGACTAGCGGGAATCATGAGCAGTTCTTC
TRBJ2-7	.	.	TRBV27	CASSFGAGYEQYF	TGTGCCAGCAGTTTTGGGGCGGGCTACGAGCAGTACTTC
TRBJ2-7	.	.	TRBV7-7	CASSLGGCHSYEQYF	TGTGCTAGCAGCTTGGGCGGCTGTCACTCCTACGAGCAGTACTTC
TRBJ1-2	.	TRBD1	TRBV2	CASKMDRLPNYGYTF	TGTGCCAGCAAGATGGACAGGCTTCCTAACTATGGCTACACCTTC
TRBJ2-6	.	TRBD1	TRBV30	CAWRDRGAGANVLTF	TGTGCCTGGAGGGACAGGGGGGCTGGGGCCAACGTCCTGACTTTC
TRBJ2-5	.	TRBD2	TRBV7-3	CASSRGLAGLETQYF	TGTGCCAGCAGCCGGGGACTAGCGGGATTAGAGACCCAGTACTTC
TRBJ1-5	.	.	TRBV25-1	CASSEAGVPNQPQHF	TGTGCCAGCAGTGAGGCAGGGGTCCCCAATCAGCCCCAGCATTTT
TRBJ1-2	.	TRBD1	TRBV11-2	CASSPGTGALYGYTF	TGTGCCAGCAGCCCAGGCACAGGGGCCCTCTATGGCTACACCTTC
TRBJ2-3	.	.	TRBV5-1	CASSLVVFRDTQYF	TGCGCCAGCAGCTTGGTGGTGTTTCGAGATACGCAGTATTTT
TRBJ1-5	.	.	TRBV15	CATSKRAGGQPQHF	TGTGCCACCAGCAAGAGGGCTGGGGGTCAGCCCCAGCATTTT
TRBJ1-2	.	.	TRBV6-5	CASSYLGFYGYTF	TGTGCCAGCAGTTACCTGGGGTTCTATGGCTACACCTTC